This TCR beta chain is drawn from a study of PD-L1 blockade in urothelial cancer. TCRdb keeps only in-frame clones here, not all; method: immunoSEQ multiplex PCR. Seen here are roughly 100,000 clones, roughly 85% observed once, and the top ten hold under 10%. This CDR3 spans 14 amino acids. Germline V CDR1 and CDR2: KGHSH, LQKENI. With 3 bases removed from V and 4 bases from J, the gap between germline ends came to 9 bases. Time point indicated: peripheral blood 6 weeks after treatment start. The sequence came from a man aged 70 or older with urothelial cancer. The J gene is TRBJ1-4, the V gene TRBV18; a possible D gene is TRBD1 (5 bases). Sequences were derived from PBMCs, sampled around atezolizumab (anti-PD-L1) treatment. The CDR3 DNA sequence: TGTGCCAGCTCACCCGGACAAGTTAATGAAAAACTGTTTTTT. It translates to CASSPGQVNEKLFF.